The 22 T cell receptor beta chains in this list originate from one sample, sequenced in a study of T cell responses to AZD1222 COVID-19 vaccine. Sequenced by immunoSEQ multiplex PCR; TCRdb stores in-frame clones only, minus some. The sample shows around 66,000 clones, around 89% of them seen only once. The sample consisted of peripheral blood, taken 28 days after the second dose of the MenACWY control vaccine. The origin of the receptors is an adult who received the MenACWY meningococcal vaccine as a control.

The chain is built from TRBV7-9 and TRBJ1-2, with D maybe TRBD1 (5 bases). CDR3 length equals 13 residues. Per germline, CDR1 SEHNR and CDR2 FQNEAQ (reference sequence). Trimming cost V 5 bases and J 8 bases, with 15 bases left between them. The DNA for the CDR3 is TGTGCCAGCAGCCTCCCTGGGACGGTGGGCTACACCTTC. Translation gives CASSLPGTVGYTF.

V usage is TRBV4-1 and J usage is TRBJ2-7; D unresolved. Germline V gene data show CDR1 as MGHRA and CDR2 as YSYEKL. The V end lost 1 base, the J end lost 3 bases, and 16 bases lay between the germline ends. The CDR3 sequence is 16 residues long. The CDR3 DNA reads TGCGCCAGCAGCCAAGCGCTGGCAGGCGTTAGCTACGAGCAGTACTTC. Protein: CASSQALAGVSYEQYF.

The chain's CDR3 is CASSVAPYEKLFF. The CDR3 DNA reads TGTGCCAGCAGCGTAGCTCCTTATGAAAAACTGTTTTTT. The chain combines TRBV9 with TRBJ1-4; D unclear. Germline values: CDR1 SGDLS, CDR2 YYNGEE. The CDR3 is 13 residues long. V gave up 0 bases and J gave up 6 bases, with 6 bases separating them.

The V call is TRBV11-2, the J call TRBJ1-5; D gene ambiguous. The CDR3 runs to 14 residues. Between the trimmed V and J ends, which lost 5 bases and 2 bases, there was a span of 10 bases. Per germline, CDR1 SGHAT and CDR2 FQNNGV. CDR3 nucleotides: TGTGCCAGCAGCCTGGGATATGGCAATCAGCCCCAGCATTTT. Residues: CASSLGYGNQPQHF.

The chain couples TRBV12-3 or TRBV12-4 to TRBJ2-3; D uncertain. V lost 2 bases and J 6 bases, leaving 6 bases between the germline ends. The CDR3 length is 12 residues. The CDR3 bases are TGTGCCAGCAGTTTATTCAGTGATACGCAGTATTTT. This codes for CASSLFSDTQYF.

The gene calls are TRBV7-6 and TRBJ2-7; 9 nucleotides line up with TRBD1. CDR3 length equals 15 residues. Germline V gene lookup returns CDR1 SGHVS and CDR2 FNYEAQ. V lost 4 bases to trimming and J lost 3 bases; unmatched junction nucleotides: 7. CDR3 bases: TGTGCCAGCAGCTCCGCCGGGACAGGGAGCTACGAGCAGTACTTC. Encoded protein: CASSSAGTGSYEQYF.

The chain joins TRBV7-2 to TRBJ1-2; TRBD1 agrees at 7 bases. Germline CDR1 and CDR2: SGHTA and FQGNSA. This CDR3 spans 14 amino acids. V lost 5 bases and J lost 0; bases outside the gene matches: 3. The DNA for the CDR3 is TGTGCCAGCAGCCCAGGGGGGACTAACTATGGCTACACCTTC. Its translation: CASSPGGTNYGYTF.

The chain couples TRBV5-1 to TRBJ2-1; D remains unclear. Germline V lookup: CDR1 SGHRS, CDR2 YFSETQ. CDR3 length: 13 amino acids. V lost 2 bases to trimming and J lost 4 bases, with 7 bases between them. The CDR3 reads CASSFLLYNEQFF. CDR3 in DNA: TGCGCCAGCAGCTTCCTTTTATACAATGAGCAGTTCTTC.

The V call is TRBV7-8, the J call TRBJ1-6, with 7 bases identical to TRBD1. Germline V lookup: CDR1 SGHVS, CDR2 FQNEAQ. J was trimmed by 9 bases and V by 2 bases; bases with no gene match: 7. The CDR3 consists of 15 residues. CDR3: CASSLTTGAGSPLHF. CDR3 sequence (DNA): TGTGCCAGCAGCTTAACTACAGGGGCGGGTTCACCCCTCCACTTT.

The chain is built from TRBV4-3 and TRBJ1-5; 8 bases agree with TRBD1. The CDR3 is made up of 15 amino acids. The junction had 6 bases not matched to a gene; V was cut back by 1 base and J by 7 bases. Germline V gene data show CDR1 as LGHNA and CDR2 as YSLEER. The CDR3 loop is CASSQGRTGRQPQHF. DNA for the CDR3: TGCGCCAGCAGCCAAGGTCGGACAGGGCGCCAGCCCCAGCATTTT.

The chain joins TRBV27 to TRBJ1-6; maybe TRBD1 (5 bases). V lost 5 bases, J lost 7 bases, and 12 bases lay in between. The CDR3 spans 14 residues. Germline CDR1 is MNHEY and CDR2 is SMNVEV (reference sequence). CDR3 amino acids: CASSPIGGNSPLHF. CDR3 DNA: TGTGCCAGCAGTCCCATCGGGGGAAATTCACCCCTCCACTTT.

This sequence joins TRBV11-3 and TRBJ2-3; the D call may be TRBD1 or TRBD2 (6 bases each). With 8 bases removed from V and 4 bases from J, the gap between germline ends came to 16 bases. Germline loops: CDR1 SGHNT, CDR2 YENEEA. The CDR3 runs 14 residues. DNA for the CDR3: TGTGCCAGCGGGGAAGGGGGGCACGCAGATACGCAGTATTTT. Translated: CASGEGGHADTQYF.

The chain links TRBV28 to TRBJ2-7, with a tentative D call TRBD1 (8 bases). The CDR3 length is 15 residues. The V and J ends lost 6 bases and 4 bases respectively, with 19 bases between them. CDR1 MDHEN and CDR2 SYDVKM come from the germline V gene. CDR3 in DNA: TGTGCCAGCAGCCGGGGGGACAGGATAGGTTACGAGCAGTACTTC. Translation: CASSRGDRIGYEQYF.

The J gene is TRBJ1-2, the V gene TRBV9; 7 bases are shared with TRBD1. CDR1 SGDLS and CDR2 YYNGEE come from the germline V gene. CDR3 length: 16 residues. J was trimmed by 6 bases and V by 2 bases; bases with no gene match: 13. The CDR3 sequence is CASSVSTGPVLDGYTF. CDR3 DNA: TGTGCCAGCAGCGTCTCGACAGGGCCGGTTTTGGATGGCTACACCTTC.

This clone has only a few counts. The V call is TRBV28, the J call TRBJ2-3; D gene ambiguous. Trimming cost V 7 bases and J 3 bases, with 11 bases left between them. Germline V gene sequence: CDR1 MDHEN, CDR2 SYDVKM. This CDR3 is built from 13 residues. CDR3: CASNPPATDTQYF. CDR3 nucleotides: TGTGCCAGCAATCCCCCTGCTACAGATACGCAGTATTTT.

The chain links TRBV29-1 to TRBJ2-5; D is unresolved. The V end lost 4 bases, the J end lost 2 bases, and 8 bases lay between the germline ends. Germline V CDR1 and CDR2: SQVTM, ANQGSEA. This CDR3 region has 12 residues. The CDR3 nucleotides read TGCAGCGTTGGCCAGCAGCAAGAGACCCAGTACTTC. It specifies CSVGQQQETQYF.

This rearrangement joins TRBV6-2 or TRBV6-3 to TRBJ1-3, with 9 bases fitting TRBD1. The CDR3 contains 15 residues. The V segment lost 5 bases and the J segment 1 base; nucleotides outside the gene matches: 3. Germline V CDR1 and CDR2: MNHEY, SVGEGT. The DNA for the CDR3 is TGTGCCAGCAGTGACAGGGGGACGTCTGGAAACACCATATATTTT. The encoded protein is CASSDRGTSGNTIYF.

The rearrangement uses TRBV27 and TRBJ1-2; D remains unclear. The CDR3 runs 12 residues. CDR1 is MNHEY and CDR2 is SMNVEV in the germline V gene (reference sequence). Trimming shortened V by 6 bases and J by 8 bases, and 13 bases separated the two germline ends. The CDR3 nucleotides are TGTGCCAGCAGCCTAAATGGCGTCGGCTACACCTTC. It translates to CASSLNGVGYTF.

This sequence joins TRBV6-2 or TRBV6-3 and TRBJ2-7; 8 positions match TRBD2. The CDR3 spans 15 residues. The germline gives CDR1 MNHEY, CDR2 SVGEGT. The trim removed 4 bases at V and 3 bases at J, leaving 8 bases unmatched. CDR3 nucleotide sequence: TGTGCCAGCAGTTCGCGCGGGGGGCTACTCTACGAGCAGTACTTC. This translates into CASSSRGGLLYEQYF.

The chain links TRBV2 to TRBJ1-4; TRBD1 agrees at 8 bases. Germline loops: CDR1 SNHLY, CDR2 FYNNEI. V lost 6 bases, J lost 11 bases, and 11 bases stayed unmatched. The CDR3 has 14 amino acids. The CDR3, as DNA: TGTGCCAGCAGCGCGGACAGGGAAGGTAGCAAACTGTTTTTT. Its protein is CASSADREGSKLFF.

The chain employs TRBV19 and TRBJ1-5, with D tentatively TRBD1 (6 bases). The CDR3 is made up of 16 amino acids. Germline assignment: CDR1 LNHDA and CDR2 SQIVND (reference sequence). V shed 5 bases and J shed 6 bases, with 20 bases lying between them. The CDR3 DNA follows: TGTGCCAGTAGTCCCCTGAGAGGGCAGGGGATTCAGCCCCAGCATTTT. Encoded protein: CASSPLRGQGIQPQHF.

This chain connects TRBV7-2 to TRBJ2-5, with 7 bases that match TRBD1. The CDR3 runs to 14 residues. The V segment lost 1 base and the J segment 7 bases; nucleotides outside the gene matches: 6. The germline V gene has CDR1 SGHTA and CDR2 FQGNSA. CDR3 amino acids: CASSLVTPGGTQYF. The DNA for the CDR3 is TGTGCCAGCAGCTTAGTGACTCCAGGGGGGACCCAGTACTTC.